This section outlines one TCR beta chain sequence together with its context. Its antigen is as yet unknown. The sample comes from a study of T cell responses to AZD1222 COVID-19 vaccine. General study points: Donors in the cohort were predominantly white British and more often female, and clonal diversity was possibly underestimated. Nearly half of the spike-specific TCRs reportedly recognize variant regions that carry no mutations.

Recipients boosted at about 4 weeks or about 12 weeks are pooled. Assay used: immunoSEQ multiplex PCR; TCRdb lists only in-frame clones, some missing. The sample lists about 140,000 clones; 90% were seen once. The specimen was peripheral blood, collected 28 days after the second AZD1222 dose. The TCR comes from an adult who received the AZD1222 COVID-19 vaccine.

The CDR3 sequence: CASPKLGLDYGYTF. DNA of the CDR3: TGTGCAAGCCCGAAATTGGGGTTAGACTATGGCTACACCTTC. The chain carries TRBV7-9 and TRBJ1-2; no clear D. CDR1 SEHNR and CDR2 FQNEAQ come from the germline V gene (reference sequence). This CDR3 is 14 amino acids long. Combining the CDR3 with reference TRBV7-9 and TRBJ1-2 gives the whole variable domain DTGVSQNPRHKITKRGQNVTFRCDPISEHNRLYWYRQTLGQGPEFLTYFQNEAQLEKSRLLSDRFSAERPKGSFSTLEIQRTEQGDSAMYLCASPKLGLDYGYTFGSGTRLTVV.